This T cell receptor beta chain originates from a study of Ad26.COV2.S vaccination and SARS-CoV-2 variants (dated by TCRdb to the early 2020s). About the investigation overall: Donors in the vaccine arm were drawn from COV1001, a multicentre, randomized, double-blind, placebo-controlled phase I-IIa trial testing Ad26.COV2.S in healthy adults. Dosing of Ad26.COV2.S was intramuscular, at either 5x10^10 or 1x10^11 viral particles, delivered as one shot or as two shots spaced 56 days apart. TCRbeta repertoire sequencing was used to assess the specificity and breadth of SARS-CoV-2-reactive T cell receptors after Ad26.COV2.S vaccination. The TCR-sequenced set comprised approximately 32 samples: approximately 20 Ad26.COV2.S vaccine recipients, 5 placebo recipients and 8 SARS-CoV-2 convalescent individuals. Participants in the trial were split at random into five groups of five each, receiving low-dose or high-dose Ad26.COV2.S once or twice, or else placebo on both occasions. Blinding of investigators to trial group allocation was maintained during experiments and outcome assessment.

Sequences SGHDT (CDR1) and YYEEEE (CDR2) are obtained from the germline V gene. The CDR3 spans 13 residues, from the cysteine through the phenylalanine. Only the CDR3 DNA stays, 39 bases, in frame from base 1. Cut back by 4 bases and 7 bases, the V and J ends lie 9 bases apart. As regards this clone: What antigen it recognizes has not been identified. Base-call qualities are not available, and no considerably larger clone is one nucleotide away.

The immunoSEQ Assay was the method used to sequence TCRbeta CDR3 regions. After extraction, genomic DNA underwent amplification by bias-controlled multiplex PCR, followed by high-throughput sequencing. The study's own analysis went as follows. To quantify the absolute abundance of every unique TCRbeta CDR3 region, sequences were collapsed and filtered. T cell fraction was estimated by normalization of TCRbeta template counts to usable DNA, with usable DNA being measured through amplification of reference genes present in all nucleated cells. Repertoire TCRs were annotated as SARS-CoV-2-specific by exact matching of V gene, CDR3 amino acid sequence and J gene to a known reactive TCR set. The reference SARS-CoV-2 TCR set came from MIRA and was filtered for enrichment in COVID-19-positive ImmuneCODE repertoires, removing public or cross-reactive TCRs. Using the MIRA antigens, annotated TCRs were further analysed by specific ORF or by position within an ORF. Breadth was defined as the number of annotated unique rearrangements divided by the total number of unique productive rearrangements, and depth was defined as the summed frequency of the annotated unique rearrangements. Group comparisons of TCR breadth used two-sided Wilcoxon rank-sum tests. The immuneACCESS repertoire file appears here via TCRdb, limited to in-frame rearrangements. These files lack a portion of the clones; in checked studies, under half of the deficit traces to unresolved V genes, and the cause of the others is not known. The DNA gave D and trimming, while V, J and clone size come from that table. The sample profile shows some 340,000 clones; more than 70% of them were found once. The top ten hold more than 1.5% of the sample.

Broader findings and caveats from the paper: Comparable non-spike TCR breadth was observed between vaccine and placebo recipients, consistent with only spike being contained in the vaccine. Compared with placebo recipients, Ad26.COV2.S recipients showed higher spike-specific TCR breadth (P = 0.0014). According to the authors, total T cell responses may have been underestimated by the TCR breadth and depth analyses. Substantial breadth of spike-specific CD8+ and CD4+ T cell responses was reported after vaccination. The study was not powered to compare responses between vaccine doses or regimens.

The sample's treatment or condition label is to be understood as: about 20 received Ad26.COV2.S at low or high dose, single or two shots; roughly five received placebo; per-sample allocation not given. For vaccine and placebo recipients, repertoires were sequenced using samples collected on day 63 after the first injection. In Cohort 1b, more than 20 adults aged 18-55 years were enrolled at a single site in Boston, USA, between 29 July and 7 August 2020. As a vaccine, Ad26.COV2.S was a replication-incompetent adenovirus type 26 vector that expressed a prefusion-stabilized SARS-CoV-2 spike protein derived from the original Wuhan strain.

Material: peripheral blood, obtained in a trial of Ad26.COV2.S vaccine versus placebo. The sequence joins TRBV5-6 to TRBJ1-6; the D gene is unclear. The TCR comes from a person between 18 and 60 years old who received the Ad26.COV2.S COVID-19 vaccine or a placebo. At the DNA level, the sequence is TGTGCCAGCAGCCCCAGGACCAATTCACCCCTCCACTTT. It is translated as CASSPRTNSPLHF.